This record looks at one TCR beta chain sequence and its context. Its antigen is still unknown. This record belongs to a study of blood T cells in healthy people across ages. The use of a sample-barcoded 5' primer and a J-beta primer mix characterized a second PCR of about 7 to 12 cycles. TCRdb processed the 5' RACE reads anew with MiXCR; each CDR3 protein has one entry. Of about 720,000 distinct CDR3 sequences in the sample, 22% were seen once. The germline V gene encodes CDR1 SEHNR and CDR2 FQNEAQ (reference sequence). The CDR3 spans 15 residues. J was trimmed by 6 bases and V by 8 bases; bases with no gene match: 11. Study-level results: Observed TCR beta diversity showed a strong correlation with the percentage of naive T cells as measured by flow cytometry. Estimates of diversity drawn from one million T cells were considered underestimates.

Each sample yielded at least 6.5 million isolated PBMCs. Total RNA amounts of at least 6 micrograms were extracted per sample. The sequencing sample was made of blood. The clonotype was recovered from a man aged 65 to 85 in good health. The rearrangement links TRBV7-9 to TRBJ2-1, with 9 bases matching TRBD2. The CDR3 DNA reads TGTGCCAGCGGGCCCCCAGCGGGAGGTTCCAATGAGCAGTTCTTC. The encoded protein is CASGPPAGGSNEQFF.